This T cell receptor beta chain emerged from a study of shared clonotypes between healthy human individuals. Sequencing used immunoSEQ multiplex PCR; TCRdb keeps in-frame clones, though not all of them. The data contain around 500,000 clones, roughly three quarters of them singletons. V was clipped by 3 bases and J by 7 bases; unmatched bases: 7. The germline CDR1 and CDR2 sequences are SGDLS and YYNGEE. CDR3 length equals 15 residues. The sequenced sample was PBMCs. This TCR was sampled from a woman between 40 and 55 years old in good health. Some clones in this sample may be carry-over from other donors' samples. V and J are TRBV9 and TRBJ2-5; TRBD1 matches 12 bases. This chain's CDR3 is CASSAQGQGAGTQYF. The CDR3 nucleotides are TGTGCCAGCAGCGCTCAGGGACAGGGGGCAGGGACCCAGTACTTC.